Described below is a single T cell receptor beta chain sequence and its context. The data derive from a study of T cells after posttransplantation cyclophosphamide. Sampled 1 year posttransplant, controls received myeloablative marrow transplants, methotrexate and a calcineurin inhibitor. Generated by immunoSEQ multiplex PCR, the TCRdb table keeps only in-frame clones and is missing some. Among around 16,000 clones listed, approximately 88% were seen once. The CDR3 length is 20 residues. The ends lost 4 bases at V and 5 bases at J; junction bases unmatched: 17. The germline CDR1 and CDR2 sequences are SGHDN and FVKESK.

This receptor was obtained from a male patient in his late teens or twenties who received an allogeneic stem cell transplant from a related donor, was CMV-positive, and had no GVHD. The graft donor may be the source of some T cells. The chain links TRBV14 to TRBJ2-2; 12 bases map to TRBD2. This sample comprised PBMCs, obtained 371 days after allogeneic stem cell transplant with calcineurin inhibitor and methotrexate. The CDR3 region is CASSPYNGLAGRAGTGELFF. Here the CDR3 DNA reads TGTGCCAGCAGCCCCTACAACGGACTAGCGGGAAGGGCCGGGACCGGGGAGCTGTTTTTT.